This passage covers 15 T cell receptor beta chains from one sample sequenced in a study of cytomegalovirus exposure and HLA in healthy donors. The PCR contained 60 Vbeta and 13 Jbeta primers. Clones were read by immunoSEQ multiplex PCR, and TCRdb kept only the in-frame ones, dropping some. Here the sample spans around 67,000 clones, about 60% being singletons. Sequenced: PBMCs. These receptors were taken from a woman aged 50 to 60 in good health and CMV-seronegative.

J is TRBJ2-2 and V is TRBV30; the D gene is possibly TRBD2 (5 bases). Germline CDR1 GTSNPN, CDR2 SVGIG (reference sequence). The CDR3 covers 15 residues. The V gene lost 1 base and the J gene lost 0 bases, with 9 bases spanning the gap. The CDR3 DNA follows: TGTGCCTGGAGTGGTATAGCGACGAACACCGGGGAGCTGTTTTTT. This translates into CAWSGIATNTGELFF.

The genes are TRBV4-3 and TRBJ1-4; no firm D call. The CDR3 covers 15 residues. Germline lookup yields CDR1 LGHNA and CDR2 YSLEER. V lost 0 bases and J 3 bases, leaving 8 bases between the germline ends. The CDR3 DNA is TGCGCCAGCAGCCAAGATGGGCGCGCTAATGAAAAACTGTTTTTT. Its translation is CASSQDGRANEKLFF.

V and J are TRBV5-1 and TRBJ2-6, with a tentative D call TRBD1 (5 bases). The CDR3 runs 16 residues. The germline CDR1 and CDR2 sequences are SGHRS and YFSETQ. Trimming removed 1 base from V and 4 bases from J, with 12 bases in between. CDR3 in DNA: TGCGCCAGCAGCTTGCGTGGGGCGGCCGGGGCCAACGTCCTGACTTTC. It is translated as CASSLRGAAGANVLTF.

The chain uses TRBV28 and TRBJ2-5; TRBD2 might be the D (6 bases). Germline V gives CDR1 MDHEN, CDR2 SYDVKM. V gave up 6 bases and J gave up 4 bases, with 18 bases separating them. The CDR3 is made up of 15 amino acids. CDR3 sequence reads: CASRHGGTILETQYF. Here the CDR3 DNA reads TGTGCCAGCAGGCACGGCGGGACCATTTTAGAGACCCAGTACTTC.

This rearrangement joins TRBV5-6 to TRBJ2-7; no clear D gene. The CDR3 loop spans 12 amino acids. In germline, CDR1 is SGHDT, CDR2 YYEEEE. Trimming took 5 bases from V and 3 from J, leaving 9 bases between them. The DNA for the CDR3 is TGTGCCAGCAGTCGCGGAAGCTACGAGCAGTACTTC. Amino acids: CASSRGSYEQYF. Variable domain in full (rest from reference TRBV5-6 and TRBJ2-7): DAGVTQSPTHLIKTRGQQVTLRCSPKSGHDTVSWYQQALGQGPQFIFQYYEEEERQRGNFPDRFSGHQFPNYSSELNVNALLLGDSALYLCASSRGSYEQYFGPGTRLTVT.

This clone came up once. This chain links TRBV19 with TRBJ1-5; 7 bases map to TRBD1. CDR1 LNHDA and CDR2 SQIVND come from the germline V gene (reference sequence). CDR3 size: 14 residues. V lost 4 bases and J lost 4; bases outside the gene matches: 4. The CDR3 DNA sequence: TGTGCCAGTAGTACGGGACAGCTAAATCAGCCCCAGCATTTT. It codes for CASSTGQLNQPQHF.

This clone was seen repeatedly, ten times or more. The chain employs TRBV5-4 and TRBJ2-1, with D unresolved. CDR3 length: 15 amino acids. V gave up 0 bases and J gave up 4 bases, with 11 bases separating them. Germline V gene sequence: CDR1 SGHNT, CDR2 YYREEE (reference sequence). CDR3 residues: CASSLDSPAYNEQFF. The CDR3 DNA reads TGTGCCAGCAGCTTGGACTCCCCTGCGTACAATGAGCAGTTCTTC. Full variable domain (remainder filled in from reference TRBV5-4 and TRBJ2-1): ETGVTQSPTHLIKTRGQQVTLRCSSQSGHNTVSWYQQALGQGPQFIFQYYREEENGRGNFPPRFSGLQFPNYSSELNVNALELDDSALYLCASSLDSPAYNEQFFGPGTRLTVL.

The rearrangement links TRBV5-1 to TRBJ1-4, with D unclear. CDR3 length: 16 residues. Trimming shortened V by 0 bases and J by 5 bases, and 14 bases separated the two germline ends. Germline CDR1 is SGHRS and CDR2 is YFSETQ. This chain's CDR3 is CASSLEPDSANEKLFF. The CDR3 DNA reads TGCGCCAGCAGCTTGGAGCCAGATAGCGCGAATGAAAAACTGTTTTTT. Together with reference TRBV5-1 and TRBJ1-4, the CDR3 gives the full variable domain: KAGVTQTPRYLIKTRGQQVTLSCSPISGHRSVSWYQQTPGQGLQFLFEYFSETQRNKGNFPGRFSGRQFSNSRSEMNVSTLELGDSALYLCASSLEPDSANEKLFFGSGTQLSVL.

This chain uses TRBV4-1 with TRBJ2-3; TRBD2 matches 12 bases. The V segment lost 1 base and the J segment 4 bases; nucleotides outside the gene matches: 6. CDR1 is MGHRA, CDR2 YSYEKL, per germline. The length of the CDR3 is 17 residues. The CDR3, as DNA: TGCGCCAGCAGCCAAGTTCCTAGCGGGAGGGACGCAGATACGCAGTATTTT. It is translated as CASSQVPSGRDADTQYF.

The CDR3: CASSHRDRQETQYF. For the CDR3, the DNA is TGTGCCAGCAGCCACCGGGACAGACAAGAGACCCAGTACTTC. The chain combines TRBV11-2 with TRBJ2-5, with 7 bases matching TRBD1. The germline CDR1 and CDR2 sequences are SGHAT and FQNNGV. V shed 5 bases and J 2 bases; nucleotides not matched to a gene: 5. This CDR3 has 14 residues.

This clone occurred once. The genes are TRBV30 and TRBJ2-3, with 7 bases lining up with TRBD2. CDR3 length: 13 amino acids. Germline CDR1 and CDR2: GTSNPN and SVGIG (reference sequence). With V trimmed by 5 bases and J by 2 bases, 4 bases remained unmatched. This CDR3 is CAWAGEVTDTQYF. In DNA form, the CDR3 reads TGTGCCTGGGCGGGGGAGGTCACAGATACGCAGTATTTT.

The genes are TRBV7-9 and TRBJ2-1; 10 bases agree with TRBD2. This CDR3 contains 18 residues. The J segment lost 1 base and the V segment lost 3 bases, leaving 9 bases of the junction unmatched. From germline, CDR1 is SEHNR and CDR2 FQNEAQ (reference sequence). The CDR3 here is CASSFRLAGEGSYNEQFF. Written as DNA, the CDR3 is TGTGCCAGCAGCTTCCGGCTAGCGGGAGAAGGGTCCTACAATGAGCAGTTCTTC.

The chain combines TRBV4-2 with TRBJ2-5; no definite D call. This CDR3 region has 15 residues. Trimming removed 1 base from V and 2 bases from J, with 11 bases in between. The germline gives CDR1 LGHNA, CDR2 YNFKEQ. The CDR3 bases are TGTGCCAGCAGCCAAGTCTTTAGCCGTCAAGAGACCCAGTACTTC. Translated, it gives CASSQVFSRQETQYF.

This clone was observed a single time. The CDR3 DNA reads TGCGCCAGCAGCCAAGTTAGGGCGGGAGGGGGCACAGATACGCAGTATTTT. As protein: CASSQVRAGGGTDTQYF. The rearrangement links TRBV4-3 to TRBJ2-3, with 9 bases identical to TRBD2. This CDR3 spans 17 amino acids. Trimming at V came to 1 base and at J to 1 base, leaving 6 bases not matched to a gene. The germline V gene encodes CDR1 LGHNA and CDR2 YSLEER.

The CDR3 DNA sequence: TGTGCCAGCAGCCCCGGGACAGTACCTGGAAACACCATATATTTT. Its translation: CASSPGTVPGNTIYF. This rearrangement joins TRBV5-4 to TRBJ1-3; 7 bases line up with TRBD1. CDR1 and CDR2 (germline): SGHNT, YYREEE (reference sequence). With V trimmed by 4 bases and J by 2 bases, 6 bases remained unmatched. CDR3 length: 15 residues.